These 32 T cell receptor beta chains originate from one sample sequenced in a study of metastatic and nonmetastatic thyroid tumors. TCRdb re-clonotyped the PCR reads through MiXCR. This table has fewer than 40,000 clones, roughly 35% appearing once. All patients were treatment-naive before thyroid surgery. The specimen sequenced was tumor tissue. The receptor set was obtained from a female donor with papillary thyroid cancer or a benign thyroid nodule (not recorded which). Some clones in this sample may be carry-over from other donors' samples.

CDR3 coding DNA: TGTGCCAGCACCAAACAGGGGACCTACGAGCAGTACTTC. Translation gives CASTKQGTYEQYF. The chain employs TRBV28 and TRBJ2-7; 7 bases are a match to TRBD1. Losses at the gene ends were 7 bases for V and 2 bases for J; bases not matched to a gene: 5. The CDR3 is 13 amino acids. CDR1 is MDHEN and CDR2 is SYDVKM in the germline V gene. Based on the CDR3 plus reference TRBV28 and TRBJ2-7, the full variable domain is DVKVTQSSRYLVKRTGEKVFLECVQDMDHENMFWYRQDPGLGLRLIYFSYDVKMKEKGDIPEGYSVSREKKERFSLILESASTNQTSMYLCASTKQGTYEQYFGPGTRLTVT.

This sequence joins TRBV27 and TRBJ2-1, with 8 bases identical to TRBD2. The length of the CDR3 is 16 residues. Unmatched junction bases numbered 14, after V lost 4 bases and J lost 9 bases. The germline gives CDR1 MNHEY, CDR2 SMNVEV (reference sequence). CDR3 protein: CASSSPSGSSEGEQFF. The CDR3 DNA reads as TGTGCCAGCAGTTCCCCCAGCGGGAGCAGCGAGGGTGAGCAGTTCTTC.

The V call is TRBV7-2, the J call TRBJ2-7, with 12 bases identical to TRBD2. This CDR3 comprises 15 residues. CDR1 and CDR2 (germline): SGHTA, FQGNSA. J was trimmed by 7 bases and V by 1 base; bases with no gene match: 5. CDR3 loop: CASSLVWLAGGEQYF. The CDR3 nucleotides are TGTGCCAGCAGCTTAGTATGGCTAGCGGGAGGGGAGCAGTACTTC.

V is TRBV6-1 and J is TRBJ1-2; D is uncertain. The germline V and J ends were trimmed by 6 bases and 4 bases, with 18 bases remaining between them. Germline loops: CDR1 MNHNS, CDR2 SASEGT. The CDR3 is 15 amino acids. The CDR3 nucleotides are TGTGCCAGCAGCCTCGATGAGGAGGTCACCTATGGCTACACCTTC. It specifies CASSLDEEVTYGYTF.

This clone was counted only a few times. V and J are TRBV6-2 or TRBV6-3 and TRBJ2-3, with D perhaps assigned TRBD1 or TRBD2 (5 bases each). The CDR3 is 14 amino acids. Trimming cost V 5 bases and J 0 bases, with 9 bases left between them. In germline, CDR1 is MNHEY, CDR2 SVGEGT. Written as DNA, the CDR3 is TGTGCCAGCAGTCGGTGGGGGAGCACAGATACGCAGTATTTT. Its protein product is CASSRWGSTDTQYF.

The chain links TRBV11-2 to TRBJ2-1, with 13 bases aligning to TRBD2. Germline CDR1 and CDR2: SGHAT and FQNNGV. V was clipped by 0 bases and J by 16 bases; unmatched bases: 6. The CDR3 consists of 14 residues. This chain's CDR3 is CASSLELLAGGKFF. Written as DNA, the CDR3 is TGTGCCAGCAGCTTAGAATTACTAGCGGGAGGGAAATTCTTC.

A few counts support this clone. The chain carries TRBV6-2 or TRBV6-3 and TRBJ2-1; 11 nucleotides match TRBD1. V was pared by 5 bases and J by 6 bases, with 6 bases of the junction left unmatched. The CDR3 is made up of 15 amino acids. Germline V gene sequence: CDR1 MNHEY, CDR2 SVGEGT. CDR3 in amino acids: CASSPPGQGVNEQFF. For the CDR3, the DNA is TGTGCCAGCAGTCCACCGGGACAGGGGGTCAATGAGCAGTTCTTC.

The chain is built from TRBV19 and TRBJ1-4; D call uncertain. CDR1 and CDR2 from the germline V gene are LNHDA and SQIVND (reference sequence). V gave up 5 bases and J gave up 8 bases, with 12 bases separating them. The CDR3 consists of 13 residues. CDR3 sequence: CASSSPRKEKLFF. The CDR3 DNA reads as TGTGCCAGTAGTTCTCCCCGTAAGGAAAAACTGTTTTTT.

This clone was seen a handful of times. Relative to the germline gene, one junction end is altered; a read error may explain this. The chain has TRBV12-3 or TRBV12-4 and TRBJ2-5; D is possibly TRBD1 or TRBD2 (6 bases each). The CDR3 spans 12 residues. CDR3 bases: TGTGCCAGCAGTTTTAGGAGGGGGACCCTGTACTTC. This gives the protein CASSFRRGTLYF.

This clone was seen more than once but under ten times. A single base separates this from a much larger clone, so it may be a read error. The chain couples TRBV11-2 to TRBJ2-1; tentatively, D is TRBD2 (6 bases). The CDR3 sequence is 18 residues long. Germline loops: CDR1 SGHAT, CDR2 FQNNGV. V was shortened by 1 base and J by 4 bases, with 20 bases between the two germline ends. Written as DNA, the CDR3 is TGTGCCAGCAGCTTAGTATCTTCCCTGGGAGGAGAGTACAATGAGCAGTTCTTC. It is translated as CASSLVSSLGGEYNEQFF.

The chain recombines TRBV7-2 with TRBJ2-1; D is unresolved. Germline V gives CDR1 SGHTA, CDR2 FQGNSA. V lost 1 base and J lost 10, with 11 bases in between. This CDR3 comprises 13 residues. CDR3 region: CASSLGTLGEQFF. The CDR3 nucleotides are TGTGCCAGCAGCTTAGGAACCCTGGGAGAGCAGTTCTTC.

The rearrangement links TRBV19 to TRBJ1-2; TRBD1 agrees at 8 bases. Germline lookup yields CDR1 LNHDA and CDR2 SQIVND (reference sequence). The CDR3 has 16 amino acids. Trimming cost V 7 bases and J 7 bases; bases outside gene matches: 17. Written as DNA, the CDR3 is TGTGCCAGTAATCGACAGGGGAACTACGATTTTAGTGGCTACACCTTC. It encodes CASNRQGNYDFSGYTF.

The rearrangement joins TRBV27 to TRBJ1-5; D ambiguous. The CDR3 contains 15 residues. Germline V lookup: CDR1 MNHEY, CDR2 SMNVEV (reference sequence). V was cut by 1 base and J by 3 bases, with 10 bases left in between. CDR3 DNA sequence: TGTGCCAGCAGTTTATTACGGAGCGACAATCAGCCCCAGCATTTT. It specifies CASSLLRSDNQPQHF.

This clone was found a few times. The chain uses TRBV12-3 or TRBV12-4 and TRBJ1-3; the match to TRBD1 covers 7 bases. The CDR3 totals 14 residues. J was trimmed by 6 bases and V by 6 bases; bases with no gene match: 8. The CDR3 reads CASSKGQTVNTIYF. The CDR3, as DNA: TGTGCCAGCAGCAAGGGACAGACAGTAAACACCATATATTTT.

The rearrangement links TRBV5-5 to TRBJ1-3; tentatively, D is TRBD1 (6 bases). Trimming stripped 2 bases from V and 5 bases from J, with 14 bases between. Germline values: CDR1 SGHKS, CDR2 YYEKEE (reference sequence). The CDR3 consists of 15 residues. The CDR3 region is CASSLGQLIRNTIYF. In nucleotides, the CDR3 is TGTGCCAGCAGCTTAGGACAGCTAATCCGAAACACCATATATTTT.

The CDR3 DNA reads as TGTGCCAGCAGCTTGTTTCTAGCGGGAGGCTCCGGGGAGCTGTTTTTT. This gives the protein CASSLFLAGGSGELFF. This sequence joins TRBV5-8 and TRBJ2-2; TRBD2 matches at 11 bases. V shed 1 base, J shed 6 bases, and the junction held 5 bases outside the gene matches. The CDR3 length is 16 residues. CDR1 is SGHTS and CDR2 is YDEGEE in the germline V gene.

The genes are TRBV12-3 or TRBV12-4 and TRBJ1-1, with D possibly TRBD1 on 5 matching bases. The CDR3 is made up of 14 amino acids. Trimming took off 6 bases at V and 0 bases at J, with 11 bases between the two ends. The CDR3 is CASRSQDMNTEAFF. CDR3 bases: TGTGCCAGCAGATCACAGGACATGAACACTGAAGCTTTCTTT.

The chain uses TRBV4-3 and TRBJ2-1, with 14 positions matching TRBD2. The CDR3 extends over 20 amino acids. CDR1 is LGHNA, CDR2 YSLEER, per germline. V shed 4 bases, J shed 4 bases, and the junction held 15 bases outside the gene matches. The CDR3 here is CASSPRPGLAGVFGYNEQFF. The CDR3 coding sequence is TGCGCCAGCAGCCCCCGACCGGGACTAGCGGGAGTTTTTGGTTACAATGAGCAGTTCTTC.

This clone was counted only a few times. The junction shows a germline mismatch at one end, possibly a read error. This chain uses TRBV6-9 with TRBJ2-2; the match to TRBD1 covers 7 bases. The germline V gene encodes CDR1 MNHGY and CDR2 SVAAGI. The CDR3 sequence is 13 residues long. This CDR3 reads CASRGMNTGELFF. As DNA, the CDR3 is TGCGCCAGCAGGGGGATGAACACCGGGGAGCTGTTTTTT.

The chain couples TRBV11-2 to TRBJ1-1; 8 nucleotides agree with TRBD1. The V and J ends lost 0 bases and 3 bases, in that order; junction bases with no gene match: 6. The CDR3 consists of 16 residues. Germline lookup yields CDR1 SGHAT and CDR2 FQNNGV. DNA for the CDR3: TGTGCCAGCAGCTTAGAGTCAGGGGGCCTGGACACTGAAGCTTTCTTT. Translation: CASSLESGGLDTEAFF.

The table lists this clone with a few counts. The gene calls are TRBV28 and TRBJ2-2; TRBD2 might be the D (7 bases). CDR1 and CDR2 from the germline V gene are MDHEN and SYDVKM. CDR3 length: 15 amino acids. V was cut by 3 bases and J by 1 base, with 9 bases left in between. CDR3 DNA: TGTGCCAGCAGTTTCGGGGGGCAGAACACCGGGGAGCTGTTTTTT. Translation: CASSFGGQNTGELFF.

CDR3 loop: CASRIAGGPGNEQYF. CDR3 DNA: TGTGCCAGCAGGATAGCGGGGGGGCCCGGGAACGAGCAGTACTTC. V and J are TRBV12-3 or TRBV12-4 and TRBJ2-7; TRBD2 agrees at 11 bases. The CDR3 runs to 15 residues. Trimming took 6 bases from V and 5 from J; bases not matched to a gene: 9.

J is TRBJ2-7 and V is TRBV7-9, with D maybe TRBD1 (5 bases). V lost 5 bases and J 0 bases, leaving 8 bases between the germline ends. Germline loops: CDR1 SEHNR, CDR2 FQNEAQ (reference sequence). The CDR3 covers 13 residues. The CDR3 loop is CASSADSSYEQYF. The CDR3 region has the DNA TGTGCCAGCAGCGCCGACAGCTCCTACGAGCAGTACTTC.

The table lists this clone with many counts. One base away lies a much larger clone, so this may be a sequencing read error. Within the sample, other DNA sequences also encode this same CDR3. CDR3 DNA: TGTGCCAGCAGCTTACAGGGGGCTAGCGGGGCTTACAATGAGCAGTTCTTC. Residues: CASSLQGASGAYNEQFF. The V gene is TRBV11-2, the J gene TRBJ2-1; tentative D call: TRBD2 (9 bases). This CDR3 spans 17 amino acids. V was clipped by 2 bases and J by 4 bases, with 18 bases between them. Per the germline V gene, CDR1 is SGHAT and CDR2 is FQNNGV.

The table lists this clone with a count of one. One junction end disagrees with the germline gene, perhaps due to a read error. This sample includes further DNA sequences coding for the same CDR3. The genes are TRBV11-1 and TRBJ2-7, with D perhaps TRBD1 or TRBD2 (7 bases each). This CDR3 comprises 17 residues. Germline CDR1 is SGHAT and CDR2 is FQDESV (reference sequence). CDR3: CASSATRGEGAYYEQYF. The CDR3 coding sequence is TGTGCCAGCAGCGCGACCAGAGGGGAGGGGGCGTATTACGAGCAGTATTTC.

This clone has more than one count but fewer than ten. The CDR3 bases are TGTGCCAGCAGCGCCACGCGGGATGATGGCTACACCTTC. Translated, it gives CASSATRDDGYTF. The chain links TRBV28 to TRBJ1-2; D remains unclear. The V end lost 6 bases, the J end lost 6 bases, and 14 bases lay between the germline ends. Germline CDR1 MDHEN, CDR2 SYDVKM. The CDR3 consists of 13 residues.

The gene calls are TRBV10-3 and TRBJ2-3; 9 bases agree with TRBD2. The CDR3 is 16 amino acids. V shed 0 bases and J 4 bases; nucleotides not matched to a gene: 5. Germline CDR1 ENHRY, CDR2 SYGVKD. Here the CDR3 reads CAISESSGSGPDTQYF. Here the CDR3 DNA reads TGTGCCATCAGTGAGTCTAGCGGGAGCGGGCCAGATACGCAGTATTTT.

This clone was observed a handful of times. This chain joins TRBV6-1 and TRBJ2-7, with 9 bases lining up with TRBD1. CDR1 and CDR2 from the germline V gene are MNHNS and SASEGT. The ends lost 6 bases at V and 5 bases at J; junction bases unmatched: 8. This CDR3 spans 14 amino acids. The CDR3: CASRRPGTGNEQYF. The CDR3 DNA follows: TGTGCCAGCAGGCGTCCCGGGACAGGGAACGAGCAGTACTTC.

The sample holds a few counts of this clone. V is TRBV6-2 or TRBV6-3 and J is TRBJ1-2; TRBD1 matches at 11 bases. Germline CDR1 reads MNHEY; CDR2 reads SVGEGT. The V gene end was trimmed by 4 bases and the J gene end by 4 bases; junction bases not matched to a gene: 8. The CDR3 is 16 amino acids. The CDR3 sequence: CASSSGTGGGSYGYTF. The CDR3 nucleotides are TGTGCCAGCAGTTCCGGGACAGGGGGTGGTAGCTATGGCTACACCTTC.

The rearrangement uses TRBV6-1 and TRBJ2-7; 8 nucleotides line up with TRBD2. J lost 5 bases, V lost 8 bases, and 5 bases had no gene match. Per the germline V gene, CDR1 is MNHNS and CDR2 is SASEGT. The CDR3 extends over 12 amino acids. The CDR3 sequence: CASRGGAHEQYF. The DNA of the CDR3 is TGTGCCAGCCGGGGGGGAGCCCACGAGCAGTACTTC.

CDR3 bases: TGTGCCAGCAGCTTTGGAGTGGGGACCCAGTACTTC. Protein sequence: CASSFGVGTQYF. The V call is TRBV11-1, the J call TRBJ2-5; no firm D call. The CDR3 covers 12 residues. CDR1 SGHAT and CDR2 FQDESV come from the germline V gene (reference sequence). V was trimmed by 3 bases and J by 7 bases, leaving 9 bases between them.

In its sample, this clone was seen once. The chain is built from TRBV5-1 and TRBJ1-2; D is ambiguous. This CDR3 contains 16 residues. Per the germline V gene, CDR1 is SGHRS and CDR2 is YFSETQ. Trimming removed 0 bases at V and 8 bases at J, with 20 bases between. CDR3 sequence (DNA): TGCGCCAGCAGCTTGGTGGCGGCCGCTGACGGGCTGGGCTACACCTTC. This encodes CASSLVAAADGLGYTF.